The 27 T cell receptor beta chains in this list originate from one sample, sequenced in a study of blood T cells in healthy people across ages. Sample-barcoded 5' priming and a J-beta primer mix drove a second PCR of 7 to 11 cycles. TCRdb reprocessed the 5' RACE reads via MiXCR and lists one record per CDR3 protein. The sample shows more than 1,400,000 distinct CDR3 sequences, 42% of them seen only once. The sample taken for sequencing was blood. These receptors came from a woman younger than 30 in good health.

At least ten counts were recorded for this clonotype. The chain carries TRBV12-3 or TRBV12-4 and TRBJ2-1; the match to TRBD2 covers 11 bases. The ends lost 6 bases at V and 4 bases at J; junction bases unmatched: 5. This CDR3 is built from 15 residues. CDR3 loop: CASRKPSGRYNEQFF. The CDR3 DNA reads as TGTGCCAGCAGAAAACCTAGCGGGAGGTACAATGAGCAGTTCTTC.

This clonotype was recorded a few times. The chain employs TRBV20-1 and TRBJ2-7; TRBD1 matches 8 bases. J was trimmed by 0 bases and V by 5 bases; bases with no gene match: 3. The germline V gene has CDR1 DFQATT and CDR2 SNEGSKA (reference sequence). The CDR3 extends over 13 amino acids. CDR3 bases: TGCAGTGCTGGACAGGGAGTCTCCTACGAGCAGTACTTC. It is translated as CSAGQGVSYEQYF.

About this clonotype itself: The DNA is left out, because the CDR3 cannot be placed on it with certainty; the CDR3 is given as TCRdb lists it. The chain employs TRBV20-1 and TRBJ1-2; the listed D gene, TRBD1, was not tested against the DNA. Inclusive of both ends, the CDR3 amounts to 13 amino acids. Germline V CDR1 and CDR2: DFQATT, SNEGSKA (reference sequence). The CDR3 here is CSSPGGSNYGCTF.

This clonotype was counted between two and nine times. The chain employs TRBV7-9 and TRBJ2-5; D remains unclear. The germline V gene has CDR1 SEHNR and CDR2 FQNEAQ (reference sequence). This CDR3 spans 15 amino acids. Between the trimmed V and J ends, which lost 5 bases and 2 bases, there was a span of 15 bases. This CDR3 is CASSPSGPYQETQYF. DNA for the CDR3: TGTGCCAGCAGCCCCTCGGGTCCCTATCAAGAGACCCAGTACTTC.

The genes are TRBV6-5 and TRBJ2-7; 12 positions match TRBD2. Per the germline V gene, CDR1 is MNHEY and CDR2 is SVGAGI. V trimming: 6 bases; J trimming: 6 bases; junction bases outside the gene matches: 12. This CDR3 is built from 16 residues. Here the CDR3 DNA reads TGTGCCAGCAGGAACCACCGACTAGCGGGAGAGACCGAGCAGTACTTC. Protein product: CASRNHRLAGETEQYF.

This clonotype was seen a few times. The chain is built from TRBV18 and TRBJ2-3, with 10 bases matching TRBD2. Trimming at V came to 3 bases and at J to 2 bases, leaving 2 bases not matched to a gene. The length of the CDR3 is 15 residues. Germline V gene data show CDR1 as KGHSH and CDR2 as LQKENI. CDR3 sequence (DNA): TGTGCCAGCTCACCTGGGACTAGCGACACAGATACGCAGTATTTT. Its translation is CASSPGTSDTDTQYF.

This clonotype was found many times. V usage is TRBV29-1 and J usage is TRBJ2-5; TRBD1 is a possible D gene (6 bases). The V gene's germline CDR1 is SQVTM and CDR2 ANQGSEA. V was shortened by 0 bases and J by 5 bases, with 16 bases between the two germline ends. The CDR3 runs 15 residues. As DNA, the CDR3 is TGCAGCGTTGAAGAGGTTGGGACACCGCTGGAGACCCAGTACTTC. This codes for CSVEEVGTPLETQYF.

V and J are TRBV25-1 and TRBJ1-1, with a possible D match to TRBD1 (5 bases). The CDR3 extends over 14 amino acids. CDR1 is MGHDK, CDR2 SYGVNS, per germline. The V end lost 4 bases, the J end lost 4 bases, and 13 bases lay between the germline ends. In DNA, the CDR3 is TGTGCCAGCAGTGTGGCAGGGATTGTCACTGAAGCTTTCTTT. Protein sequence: CASSVAGIVTEAFF.

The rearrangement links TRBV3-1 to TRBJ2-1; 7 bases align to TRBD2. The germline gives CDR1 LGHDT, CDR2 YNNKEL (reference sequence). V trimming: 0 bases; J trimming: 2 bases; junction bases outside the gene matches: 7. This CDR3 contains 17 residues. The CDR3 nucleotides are TGTGCCAGCAGCCAAGATTCGCCCCTAGCGGCCTACAATGAGCAGTTCTTC. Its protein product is CASSQDSPLAAYNEQFF.

The CDR3 region is CASSQGSPGNTIYF. The DNA for the CDR3 is TGTGCCAGCAGCCAGGGAAGCCCTGGAAACACCATATATTTT. This chain connects TRBV3-1 to TRBJ1-3; D gene uncertain. Between the trimmed V and J ends, which lost 3 bases and 2 bases, there was a span of 8 bases. Germline lookup yields CDR1 LGHDT and CDR2 YNNKEL (reference sequence). The CDR3 is 14 residues long.

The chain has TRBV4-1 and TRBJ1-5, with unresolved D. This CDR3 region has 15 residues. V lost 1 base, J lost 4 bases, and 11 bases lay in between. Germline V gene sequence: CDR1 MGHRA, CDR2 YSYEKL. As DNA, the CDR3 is TGCGCCAGCAGCCAAGCATCCCTGGGGAATCAGCCCCAGCATTTT. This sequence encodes CASSQASLGNQPQHF.

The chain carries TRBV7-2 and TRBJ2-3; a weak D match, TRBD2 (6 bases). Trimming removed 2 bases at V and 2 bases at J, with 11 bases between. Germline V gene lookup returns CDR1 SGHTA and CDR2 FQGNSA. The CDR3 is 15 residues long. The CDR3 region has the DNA TGTGCCAGCAGCTTAATGGCGGGGATCACAGATACGCAGTATTTT. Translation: CASSLMAGITDTQYF. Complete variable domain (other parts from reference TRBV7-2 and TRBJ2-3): GAGVSQSPSNKVTEKGKDVELRCDPISGHTALYWYRQSLGQGLEFLIYFQGNSAPDKSGLPSDRFSAERTGGSVSTLTIQRTQQEDSAVYLCASSLMAGITDTQYFGPGTRLTVL.

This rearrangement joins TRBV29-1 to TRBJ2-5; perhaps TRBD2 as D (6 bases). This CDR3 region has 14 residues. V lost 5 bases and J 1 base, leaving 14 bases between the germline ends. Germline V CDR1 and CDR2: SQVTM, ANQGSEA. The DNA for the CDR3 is TGCAGCGTTTCGCCGGACTATAGCCAAGAGACCCAGTACTTC. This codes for CSVSPDYSQETQYF. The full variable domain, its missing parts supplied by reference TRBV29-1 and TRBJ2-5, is SAVISQKPSRDICQRGTSLTIQCQVDSQVTMMFWYRQQPGQSLTLIATANQGSEATYESGFVIDKFPISRPNLTFSTLTVSNMSPEDSSIYLCSVSPDYSQETQYFGPGTRLLVL.

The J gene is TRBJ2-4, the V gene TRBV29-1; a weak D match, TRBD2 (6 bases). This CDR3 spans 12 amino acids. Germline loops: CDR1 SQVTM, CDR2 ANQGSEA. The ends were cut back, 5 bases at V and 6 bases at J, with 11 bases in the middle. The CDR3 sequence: CSVNIGGNIQYF. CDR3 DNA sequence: TGCAGCGTTAATATCGGGGGAAACATTCAGTACTTC.

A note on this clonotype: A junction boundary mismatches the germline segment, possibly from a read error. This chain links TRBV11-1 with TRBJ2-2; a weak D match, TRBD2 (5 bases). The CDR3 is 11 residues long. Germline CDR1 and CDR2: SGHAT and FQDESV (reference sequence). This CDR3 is CASTRHGELFF. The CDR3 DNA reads TGTGCCAGCACCCGGCACGGGGAGCTATTTTTT. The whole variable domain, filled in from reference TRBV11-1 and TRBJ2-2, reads EAEVAQSPRYKITEKSQAVAFWCDPISGHATLYWYRQILGQGPELLVQFQDESVVDDSQLPKDRFSAERLKGVDSTLKIQPAELGDSAMYLCASTRHGELFFGEGSRLTVL.

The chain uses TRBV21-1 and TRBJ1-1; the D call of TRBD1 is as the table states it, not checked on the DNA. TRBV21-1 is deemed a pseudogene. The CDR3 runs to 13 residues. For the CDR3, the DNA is TGTGCCCGCAGACAGGCCCAGAACACTGAAGCTTTCTTT. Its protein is CARRQAQNTEAFF.

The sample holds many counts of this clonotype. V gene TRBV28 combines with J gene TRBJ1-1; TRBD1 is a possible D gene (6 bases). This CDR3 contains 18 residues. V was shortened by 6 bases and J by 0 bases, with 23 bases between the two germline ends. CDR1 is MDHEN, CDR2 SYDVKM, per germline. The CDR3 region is CASSRPGTMGRMNTEAFF. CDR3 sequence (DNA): TGTGCCAGCAGCCGACCCGGGACAATGGGCCGGATGAACACTGAAGCTTTCTTT.

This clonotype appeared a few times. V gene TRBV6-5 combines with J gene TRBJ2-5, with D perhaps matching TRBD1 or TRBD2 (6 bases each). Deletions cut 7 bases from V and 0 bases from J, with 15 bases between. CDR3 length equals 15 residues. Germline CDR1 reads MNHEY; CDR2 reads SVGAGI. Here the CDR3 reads CASKVGAGYQETQYF. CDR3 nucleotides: TGTGCCAGCAAGGTGGGGGCGGGGTACCAAGAGACCCAGTACTTC.

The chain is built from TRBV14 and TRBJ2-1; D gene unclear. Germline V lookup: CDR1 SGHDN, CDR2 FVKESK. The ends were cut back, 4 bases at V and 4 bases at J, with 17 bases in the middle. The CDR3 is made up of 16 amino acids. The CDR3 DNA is TGTGCCAGCAGCCGAGACAATAAGCAGTTTTACAATGAGCAGTTCTTC. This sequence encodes CASSRDNKQFYNEQFF.

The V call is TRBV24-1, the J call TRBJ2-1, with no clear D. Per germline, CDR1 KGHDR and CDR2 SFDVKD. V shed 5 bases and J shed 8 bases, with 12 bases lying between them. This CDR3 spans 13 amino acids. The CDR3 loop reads CATSGGPPDEQFF. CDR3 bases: TGTGCCACCAGTGGTGGGCCTCCCGATGAGCAGTTCTTC.

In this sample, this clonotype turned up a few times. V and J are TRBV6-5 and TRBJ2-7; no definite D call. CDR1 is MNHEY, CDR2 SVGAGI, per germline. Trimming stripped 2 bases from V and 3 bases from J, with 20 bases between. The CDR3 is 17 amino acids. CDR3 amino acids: CASSYAPNPLHGYEQYF. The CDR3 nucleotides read TGTGCCAGCAGTTACGCCCCAAACCCATTACACGGCTACGAGCAGTACTTC.

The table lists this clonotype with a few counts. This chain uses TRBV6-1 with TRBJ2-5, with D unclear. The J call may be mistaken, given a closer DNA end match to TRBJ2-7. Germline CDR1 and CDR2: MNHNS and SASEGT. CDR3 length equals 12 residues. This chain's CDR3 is CASSALKGEQYF. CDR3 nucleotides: TGTGCCAGCAGCGCCTTGAAGGGCGAGCAGTACTTC.

Written as DNA, the CDR3 is TGTGCCAGCAACTGGGACAGGGGGAACTATGGCTACACCTTC. This sequence encodes CASNWDRGNYGYTF. This rearrangement joins TRBV2 to TRBJ1-2; TRBD1 aligns across 11 bases. J gave up 2 bases and V 7 bases, and 3 bases lay outside the gene matches. The CDR3 spans 14 residues. CDR1 and CDR2 from the germline V gene are SNHLY and FYNNEI. The full variable domain, in which reference TRBV2 and TRBJ1-2 provide the parts outside the CDR3, is EPEVTQTPSHQVTQMGQEVILRCVPISNHLYFYWYRQILGQKVEFLVSFYNNEISEKSEIFDDQFSVERPDGSNFTLKIRSTKLEDSAMYFCASNWDRGNYGYTFGSGTRLTVV.

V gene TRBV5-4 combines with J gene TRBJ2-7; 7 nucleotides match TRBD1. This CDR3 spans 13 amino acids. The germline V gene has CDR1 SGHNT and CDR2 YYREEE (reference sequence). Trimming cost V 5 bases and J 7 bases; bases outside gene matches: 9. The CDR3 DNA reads TGTGCCAGCAGGTTGACAGGGTCAATTGAGCAGTACTTC. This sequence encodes CASRLTGSIEQYF. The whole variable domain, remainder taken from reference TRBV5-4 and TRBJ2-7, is ETGVTQSPTHLIKTRGQQVTLRCSSQSGHNTVSWYQQALGQGPQFIFQYYREEENGRGNFPPRFSGLQFPNYSSELNVNALELDDSALYLCASRLTGSIEQYFGPGTRLTVT.

In DNA, the CDR3 is TGTGCCAGCAGTGCACGGGGGGTCCAGCCCCAGCATTTT. Its translation is CASSARGVQPQHF. The V gene is TRBV27, the J gene TRBJ1-5; tentative D call: TRBD1 (5 bases). V gave up 5 bases and J gave up 7 bases, with 12 bases separating them. Germline CDR1 reads MNHEY; CDR2 reads SMNVEV (reference sequence). CDR3 length equals 13 residues.

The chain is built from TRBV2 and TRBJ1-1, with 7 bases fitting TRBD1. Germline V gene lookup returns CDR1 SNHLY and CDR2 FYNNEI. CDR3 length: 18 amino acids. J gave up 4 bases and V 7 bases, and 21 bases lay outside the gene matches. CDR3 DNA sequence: TGTGCCAGCAAGGACAGGTCAAAACTTAGGGGTCTGAGCACTGAAGCTTTCTTT. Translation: CASKDRSKLRGLSTEAFF.

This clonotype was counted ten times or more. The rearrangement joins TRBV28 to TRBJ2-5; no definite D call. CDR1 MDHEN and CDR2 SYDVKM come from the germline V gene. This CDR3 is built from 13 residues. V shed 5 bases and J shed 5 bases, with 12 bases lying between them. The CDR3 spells CASSLAPRETQYF. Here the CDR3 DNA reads TGTGCCAGCAGTCTTGCCCCCAGGGAGACCCAGTACTTC. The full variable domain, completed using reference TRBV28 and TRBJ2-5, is DVKVTQSSRYLVKRTGEKVFLECVQDMDHENMFWYRQDPGLGLRLIYFSYDVKMKEKGDIPEGYSVSREKKERFSLILESASTNQTSMYLCASSLAPRETQYFGPGTRLLVL.